The source of this T cell receptor (beta chain) is a study of T cell changes during pregnancy in multiple sclerosis. Germline V gives CDR1 PRHDT, CDR2 FYEKMQ (reference sequence). CDR3 length equals 15 residues. J gave up 4 bases and V 4 bases, and 3 bases lay outside the gene matches. The repertoire was sequenced with immunoSEQ multiplex PCR; TCRdb's copy has only in-frame clones and lacks some. The table has 35,000 to 55,000 clones, roughly 91% seen once. The chain joins TRBV13 to TRBJ2-1; 11 bases are shared with TRBD2. The specimen comprised CD8+ T cells from peripheral blood mononuclear cells, sampled after pregnancy. The TCR comes from a female donor in good health, enrolled as a control in a pregnancy study. CDR3 amino acids: CASSSTSGGYNEQFF. CDR3 in DNA: TGTGCCAGCAGCTCCACTAGCGGGGGATACAATGAGCAGTTCTTC.